This T cell receptor beta chain was retrieved from a study of T-cell reconstitution after alpha-beta-depleted transplantation in children. The sample holds many counts of this clonotype. Unique molecular identifiers featured in how the TCRbeta library was prepared. In TCRdb, the PCR reads were re-called with MiXCR into one record per CDR3 protein. The sample lists 400,000 to 550,000 distinct CDR3 sequences, 10% to 13% occurring once. This CDR3 contains 14 residues. Germline loops: CDR1 SQVTM, CDR2 ANQGSEA. V lost 1 base to trimming and J lost 3 bases, with 13 bases between them. The TCR comes from a child aged 2 to 10 with inherited bone marrow failure, due to receive a stem cell transplant. The genes are TRBV29-1 and TRBJ2-7, with D perhaps given as TRBD1 or TRBD2 (5 bases each). The sequences come from PBMCs, collected before TCRalphabeta/CD19-depleted stem cell transplant. The CDR3 here is CSVEVGQGDYEQYF. CDR3 DNA: TGCAGCGTTGAAGTGGGGCAGGGAGACTACGAGCAGTACTTC.